These T cell receptor beta chains were read from a single sample in a study of human T cells and chemical hapten exposure. In TCRdb, the RACE reads were re-called with MiXCR into one record per CDR3 protein. The table records roughly 200,000 distinct CDR3 sequences, 20% to 25% of them present only once. This specimen consisted of whole blood, obtained in connection with sensitization to the hapten diphenylcyclopropenone (DPC). Receptors were obtained from a woman between 50 and 59 years old with alopecia areata. Some clones in this sample may be carry-over from other donors' samples. CDR3s include the opening cysteine and the closing phenylalanine or tryptophan. D genes are given only for firm matches. Clone size appears in some rows only: once, few, many, or a class for an expanded clone.

clone_size j_call d_call v_call cdr3_nt cdr3_aa
NA TRBJ1-2 NA TRBV7-2 TGTGCCAGCAGCTTAGGCAGGGTTACCTATGGCTACACCTTC CASSLGRVTYGYTF
few TRBJ2-1 NA TRBV29-1 TGCAGCGTCCTCCGGGGCAGGGGAGGCTCCTACAATGAGCAGTTCTTC CSVLRGRGGSYNEQFF
few TRBJ2-1 NA TRBV11-2 TGTGCCAGCAGCTTAGACGGGGGCCTGGGAGGGGATGAGCAGTTCTTC CASSLDGGLGGDEQFF
few TRBJ1-1 TRBD1 TRBV2 TGTGCCAGCAGTCAGGGGGTGAACACTGAAGCTTTCTTT CASSQGVNTEAFF
NA TRBJ1-5 TRBD1 TRBV29-1 TGCAGCGTTGGTGCAGGGGGCGAACCCCAGCATTTT CSVGAGGEPQHF
few TRBJ2-1 NA TRBV20-1 TGCAGTGCAACCCGGCTGAGCTCCTACAATGAGCAGTTCTTC CSATRLSSYNEQFF
few TRBJ2-3 NA TRBV4-1 TGCGCCAGCAGCCTCTTCGACACAGATACGCAGTATTTT CASSLFDTDTQYF
few TRBJ2-1 NA TRBV19 TGTGCCACCCTCCCGGGGAACATAAACAATGAGCAGTTCTTC CATLPGNINNEQFF
NA TRBJ2-2 NA TRBV5-1 TGCGCCAGCAGCCCTGCCCGGGACTCGACCGAGGAGCTGTTTTTT CASSPARDSTEELFF
once TRBJ2-1 TRBD1 TRBV10-3 TGTGCCATCAGTTCGGGACAGGGGCCCTACAATGAGCAGTTCTTC CAISSGQGPYNEQFF
few TRBJ1-1 TRBD1 TRBV9 TGTGCCAGCAGCCCCGGGACAGGGGGCGGAAGGACTGAAGCTTTCTTT CASSPGTGGGRTEAFF
few TRBJ2-3 TRBD1 TRBV29-1 TGCAGCGCCGACAGGGGGCCAACAGATACGCAGTATTTT CSADRGPTDTQYF
few TRBJ2-5 TRBD2 TRBV25-1 TGTGCCAGCAGGGAAGCGGGAGCGGGGCAAGAGACCCAGTACTTC CASREAGAGQETQYF
NA TRBJ1-3 NA TRBV15 TGTGCCACCAGCATAGGAGGAAACACCATATATTTT CATSIGGNTIYF
many TRBJ2-2 TRBD1 TRBV29-1 TGCAGCGTTGAGTGGACAGGGAACACCGGGGAGCTGTTTTTT CSVEWTGNTGELFF
NA TRBJ1-3 NA TRBV10-3 TGTGCCATCAGTTATGACGGGAGCTCTGGAAACACCATATATTTT CAISYDGSSGNTIYF
few TRBJ2-3 TRBD1 TRBV7-3 TGTGCCAGCAGCCTCCGGGGTACAGGGGGCCCAGATACGCAGTATTTT CASSLRGTGGPDTQYF
few TRBJ1-5 NA TRBV19 TGTGCCAGTAGTGTCAGGGGAAAGGACAATCAGCCCCAGCATTTT CASSVRGKDNQPQHF
few TRBJ2-1 NA TRBV2 TGTGCCAGCAGGGAAGACTTATACTCCTACAATGAGCAGTTCTTC CASREDLYSYNEQFF
NA TRBJ1-4 NA TRBV6-5 TGTGCCAGCAGTCAACCCGAGCGAAGCAGGGATGATAATGAAAAACTGTTTTTT CASSQPERSRDDNEKLFF
few TRBJ2-3 NA TRBV29-1 TGCAGCGTTGAAGTTTTGGGCACAGATACGCAGTATTTT CSVEVLGTDTQYF
few TRBJ2-7 TRBD2 TRBV7-7 TGTGCCAGCAGCTTAGGGATTAGCGGGAGCTACGAGCAGTACTTC CASSLGISGSYEQYF
NA TRBJ2-2 NA TRBV2 TGTGCCAGCAGTGAAGCAGGACTCACCGGGGAGCTGTTTTTT CASSEAGLTGELFF
NA TRBJ1-2 NA TRBV20-1 TGCAGTGCTATCACGCTGGGTTATGGCTACACCTTC CSAITLGYGYTF
NA TRBJ1-3 NA TRBV3-1 TGTGCCAGCAGCCAAGACAGGGGTACAGGAAACACCATATATTTT CASSQDRGTGNTIYF
NA TRBJ1-1 TRBD1 TRBV29-1 TGCAGCGTTGAAGAGACAGGGTCCGGTCTTGGGGCTTTCTTT CSVEETGSGLGAFF
NA TRBJ1-2 NA TRBV12-3/TRBV12-4 TGTGCCAGCAGTTCCCCCTCGACAGCCAACTATGGCTACACCTTC CASSSPSTANYGYTF